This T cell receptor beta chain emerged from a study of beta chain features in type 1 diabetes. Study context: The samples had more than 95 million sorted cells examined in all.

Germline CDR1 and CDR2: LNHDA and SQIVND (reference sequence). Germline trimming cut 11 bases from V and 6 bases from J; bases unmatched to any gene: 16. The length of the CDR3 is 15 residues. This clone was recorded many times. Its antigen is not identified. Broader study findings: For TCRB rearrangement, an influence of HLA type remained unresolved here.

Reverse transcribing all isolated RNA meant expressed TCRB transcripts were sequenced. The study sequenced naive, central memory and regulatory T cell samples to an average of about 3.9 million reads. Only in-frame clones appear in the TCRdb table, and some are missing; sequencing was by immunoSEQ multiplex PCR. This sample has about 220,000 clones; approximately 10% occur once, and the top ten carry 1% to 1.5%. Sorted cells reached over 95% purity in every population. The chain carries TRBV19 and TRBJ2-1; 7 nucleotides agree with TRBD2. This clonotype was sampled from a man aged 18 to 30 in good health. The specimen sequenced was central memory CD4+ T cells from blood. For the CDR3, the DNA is TGTGCCTCCAATTGGGGAGGGCCCTTACGCAATGAGCAGTTCTTC. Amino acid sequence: CASNWGGPLRNEQFF.